This record concerns one T cell receptor beta chain sequence. The target antigen is unknown. Each CDR3 protein is one row after TCRdb ran MiXCR on the 5' RACE reads. The sample consists of a few hundred thousand distinct CDR3 sequences, roughly 17% of them appearing once. J gave up 3 bases and V 0 bases, and 6 bases lay outside the gene matches. This CDR3 contains 16 residues. The germline V gene encodes CDR1 SGHRS and CDR2 YFSETQ. The data belong to a study of CD8 T cells in ankylosing spondylitis. Study observations and caveats: One TCR beta motif, made up of eight highly homologous variants, appeared characteristic of ankylosing spondylitis blood.

The clonotype comes from a male donor with ankylosing spondylitis. The sequenced sample consisted of blood, either unsorted or a sorted T cell fraction (not recorded which). V and J are TRBV5-1 and TRBJ2-1; 7 positions match TRBD2. The CDR3 DNA reads as TGCGCCAGCAGCTTGGAAGCTGGACTAGACTACAATGAGCAGTTCTTC. It specifies CASSLEAGLDYNEQFF.